The 25 T cell receptor beta chains below were found in one sample sequenced in a study of blood T cell repertoires in COVID-19. TCRdb's table, derived via immunoSEQ multiplex PCR, lists solely in-frame clones and lacks some. Among about 330,000 clones listed, roughly 90% were seen once. The sample was peripheral blood. These receptors were obtained from a woman in her fifties or sixties with active or convalescent COVID-19.

The V call is TRBV7-9, the J call TRBJ2-3; TRBD2 aligns across 13 bases. J gave up 1 base and V 3 bases, and 1 base lay outside the gene matches. CDR3 length: 16 amino acids. Looked up from germline, CDR1 is SEHNR and CDR2 is FQNEAQ (reference sequence). The CDR3 is CASSFGLAGGTDTQYF. For the CDR3, the DNA is TGTGCCAGCAGCTTCGGACTAGCGGGGGGCACAGATACGCAGTATTTT.

This clone has just a few counts. This rearrangement joins TRBV19 to TRBJ2-2, with TRBD1 matching 9 bases. Germline CDR1 reads LNHDA; CDR2 reads SQIVND (reference sequence). This CDR3 is built from 17 residues. V lost 1 base to trimming and J lost 5 bases; unmatched junction nucleotides: 8. CDR3 sequence reads: CASSIGWGQGTTGELFF. CDR3 DNA sequence: TGTGCCAGTAGTATAGGGTGGGGACAGGGAACAACCGGGGAGCTGTTTTTT.

This clone has only one observation. V and J are TRBV4-2 and TRBJ2-1, with 13 bases fitting TRBD2. The germline CDR1 and CDR2 sequences are LGHNA and YNFKEQ. V lost 5 bases, J lost 7 bases, and 8 bases stayed unmatched. CDR3 length equals 16 residues. The CDR3 nucleotides are TGTGCCAGCAGCAAAACCACTAGCGGGAGGGGTAATGAGCAGTTCTTC. It encodes CASSKTTSGRGNEQFF.

The chain carries TRBV19 and TRBJ2-2; 14 bases agree with TRBD2. Germline V CDR1 and CDR2: LNHDA, SQIVND (reference sequence). The CDR3 is 18 amino acids. V gave up 6 bases and J gave up 0 bases; unmatched junction bases: 6. Written as DNA, the CDR3 is TGTGCCAGTAGGGGACTAGCGGGGGCTCAGTCGAACACCGGGGAGCTGTTTTTT. Its protein is CASRGLAGAQSNTGELFF.

The J gene is TRBJ1-2, the V gene TRBV29-1, with a tentative D call TRBD1 (6 bases). This CDR3 comprises 14 residues. The ends were cut back, 5 bases at V and 1 base at J, with 14 bases in the middle. Germline V gene lookup returns CDR1 SQVTM and CDR2 ANQGSEA. CDR3 DNA sequence: TGCAGCGTTTTGACAGGCCTTCGTAACTATGGCTACACCTTC. It translates to CSVLTGLRNYGYTF.

The genes are TRBV5-1 and TRBJ2-5, with 12 positions matching TRBD2. The CDR3 runs 17 residues. The V and J ends lost 2 bases and 5 bases, in that order; junction bases with no gene match: 10. Germline V gene lookup returns CDR1 SGHRS and CDR2 YFSETQ. This chain's CDR3 is CASSLRASGRAEETQYF. CDR3 nucleotides: TGCGCCAGCAGCTTACGTGCTAGCGGGAGGGCCGAGGAGACCCAGTACTTC. Complete variable domain (other parts from reference TRBV5-1 and TRBJ2-5): KAGVTQTPRYLIKTRGQQVTLSCSPISGHRSVSWYQQTPGQGLQFLFEYFSETQRNKGNFPGRFSGRQFSNSRSEMNVSTLELGDSALYLCASSLRASGRAEETQYFGPGTRLLVL.

V usage is TRBV5-1 and J usage is TRBJ2-3, with 8 bases lining up with TRBD1. The CDR3 has 16 amino acids. The V segment lost 4 bases and the J segment 0 bases; nucleotides outside the gene matches: 7. Germline V CDR1 and CDR2: SGHRS, YFSETQ. In DNA, the CDR3 is TGCGCCAGCAGCCCTTTGGGACAGGTTAGCACAGATACGCAGTATTTT. Protein sequence: CASSPLGQVSTDTQYF.

This chain uses TRBV5-1 with TRBJ1-4; the D is unclear. The CDR3 has 15 amino acids. Germline CDR1 reads SGHRS; CDR2 reads YFSETQ. Trimming pared 3 bases from V and 3 bases from J, leaving 12 bases between. CDR3 coding DNA: TGCGCCAGCAGCTCCACAGTCCTTTCTAATGAAAAACTGTTTTTT. This translates into CASSSTVLSNEKLFF. The entire variable domain, with the rest obtained from reference TRBV5-1 and TRBJ1-4, is as follows: KAGVTQTPRYLIKTRGQQVTLSCSPISGHRSVSWYQQTPGQGLQFLFEYFSETQRNKGNFPGRFSGRQFSNSRSEMNVSTLELGDSALYLCASSSTVLSNEKLFFGSGTQLSVL.

The chain couples TRBV11-2 to TRBJ1-6; the D gene is possibly TRBD1 (5 bases). CDR1 and CDR2 from the germline V gene are SGHAT and FQNNGV. The CDR3 extends over 16 amino acids. Trimming shortened V by 1 base and J by 7 bases, and 14 bases separated the two germline ends. CDR3 loop: CASSLAGNGPNSPLHF. CDR3 sequence (DNA): TGTGCCAGCAGCTTAGCAGGGAACGGGCCAAATTCACCCCTCCACTTT.

The genes are TRBV6-5 and TRBJ2-1; 11 positions agree with TRBD2. Germline V CDR1 and CDR2: MNHEY, SVGAGI. The CDR3 contains 15 residues. The J segment lost 7 bases and the V segment lost 6 bases, leaving 8 bases of the junction unmatched. In DNA form, the CDR3 reads TGTGCCAGCAGGTCCATAGCGGGAGGGGCGAATGAGCAGTTCTTC. This codes for CASRSIAGGANEQFF.

The gene calls are TRBV6-5 and TRBJ2-7; TRBD2 aligns across 7 bases. The ends lost 2 bases at V and 0 bases at J; junction bases unmatched: 1. The CDR3 runs to 14 residues. CDR1 and CDR2 (germline): MNHEY, SVGAGI. In DNA, the CDR3 is TGTGCCAGCAGTTACGGGGGGGACTCCTACGAGCAGTACTTC. It translates to CASSYGGDSYEQYF.

This chain uses TRBV29-1 with TRBJ2-1; TRBD2 matches 16 bases. Germline CDR1 SQVTM, CDR2 ANQGSEA. The CDR3 consists of 23 residues. V lost 8 bases to trimming and J lost 7 bases; unmatched junction nucleotides: 32. DNA for the CDR3: TGCAGCCTTACGACCCGGGACAGGGCCCCGGCGGGACTAGCGGGAGGGCCCGTGAATGAGCAGTTCTTC. It translates to CSLTTRDRAPAGLAGGPVNEQFF.

This chain connects TRBV19 to TRBJ2-7; 13 bases map to TRBD2. The CDR3 spans 18 residues. V shed 5 bases and J 6 bases; nucleotides not matched to a gene: 16. The germline V gene encodes CDR1 LNHDA and CDR2 SQIVND (reference sequence). CDR3 coding DNA: TGTGCCAGTAGTCCCCATCGAGGGGGACTAGCGGGGTCTAGCGAGCAGTACTTC. Amino acid sequence: CASSPHRGGLAGSSEQYF.

This chain connects TRBV5-1 to TRBJ2-7; D gene ambiguous. Per germline, CDR1 SGHRS and CDR2 YFSETQ. CDR3 size: 15 residues. Trimming cost V 0 bases and J 1 base, with 11 bases left between them. Written as DNA, the CDR3 is TGCGCCAGCAGCTTGGGTCGTCAGAAATCCTACGAGCAGTACTTC. The encoded protein is CASSLGRQKSYEQYF.

This sequence joins TRBV5-1 and TRBJ2-5; perhaps TRBD2 as D (7 bases). The germline V gene encodes CDR1 SGHRS and CDR2 YFSETQ. The CDR3 is 14 amino acids. V was cut by 2 bases and J by 3 bases, with 11 bases left in between. The CDR3 bases are TGCGCCAGCAGCTTAGGGGGGGGCGAAGAGACCCAGTACTTC. It translates to CASSLGGGEETQYF.

V and J are TRBV19 and TRBJ1-1, with 7 bases aligning to TRBD1. Trimming took 1 base from V and 4 from J; bases not matched to a gene: 3. The CDR3 has 14 residues. The germline V gene encodes CDR1 LNHDA and CDR2 SQIVND (reference sequence). CDR3 region: CASSIAGGSTEAFF. The CDR3 DNA reads TGTGCCAGTAGTATAGCAGGGGGTAGCACTGAAGCTTTCTTT. The entire variable domain, with the rest obtained from reference TRBV19 and TRBJ1-1, is as follows: DGGITQSPKYLFRKEGQNVTLSCEQNLNHDAMYWYRQDPGQGLRLIYYSQIVNDFQKGDIAEGYSVSREKKESFPLTVTSAQKNPTAFYLCASSIAGGSTEAFFGQGTRLTVV.

V is TRBV5-1 and J is TRBJ1-6, with 9 bases aligning to TRBD1. J was trimmed by 7 bases and V by 3 bases; bases with no gene match: 5. Germline V lookup: CDR1 SGHRS, CDR2 YFSETQ. The length of the CDR3 is 15 residues. CDR3: CASSWGQGENSPLHF. The CDR3 nucleotides are TGCGCCAGCAGCTGGGGACAGGGTGAGAATTCACCCCTCCACTTT.

V and J are TRBV20-1 and TRBJ2-1, with 13 nucleotides matching TRBD2. The CDR3 has 12 residues. J was trimmed by 14 bases and V by 3 bases; bases with no gene match: 4. Germline CDR1 is DFQATT and CDR2 is SNEGSKA (reference sequence). The CDR3 protein is CSASVGLAGEFF. Written as DNA, the CDR3 is TGCAGTGCTAGTGTTGGACTAGCGGGAGAGTTCTTC.

The chain is built from TRBV2 and TRBJ1-6; unclear D gene. The CDR3 contains 18 residues. The germline CDR1 and CDR2 sequences are SNHLY and FYNNEI. Trimming removed 3 bases from V and 1 base from J, with 16 bases in between. CDR3 loop: CASSDDRGVGSYNSPLHF. The CDR3, as DNA: TGTGCCAGCAGTGACGATCGGGGAGTCGGGTCCTATAATTCACCCCTCCACTTT.

The chain carries TRBV6-2 or TRBV6-3 and TRBJ2-7; TRBD2 aligns across 9 bases. Germline assignment: CDR1 MNHEY and CDR2 SVGEGT. V was clipped by 6 bases and J by 5 bases; unmatched bases: 5. This CDR3 is built from 13 residues. CDR3 in DNA: TGTGCCAGCAGCCGCGGGAGGGCCCACGAGCAGTACTTC. It translates to CASSRGRAHEQYF.

The genes are TRBV7-2 and TRBJ2-1; TRBD1 matches 10 bases. The CDR3 covers 15 residues. Germline V gives CDR1 SGHTA, CDR2 FQGNSA. V shed 6 bases and J 8 bases; nucleotides not matched to a gene: 10. The CDR3 sequence is CASRMQTGGSYEQFF. The CDR3 nucleotides read TGTGCCAGCAGGATGCAGACAGGGGGCAGCTATGAGCAGTTCTTC.

The chain recombines TRBV10-3 with TRBJ1-1; 7 nucleotides agree with TRBD1. Germline V lookup: CDR1 ENHRY, CDR2 SYGVKD. The CDR3 loop spans 12 amino acids. V trimming: 10 bases; J trimming: 6 bases; junction bases outside the gene matches: 8. The CDR3 protein is CASKTGFAEAFF. Written as DNA, the CDR3 is TGTGCCAGTAAGACAGGGTTCGCTGAAGCTTTCTTT.

V and J are TRBV5-6 and TRBJ2-1; a possible D gene is TRBD2 (5 bases). The V gene lost 2 bases and the J gene lost 4 bases, with 13 bases spanning the gap. CDR3 length: 15 amino acids. Germline CDR1 reads SGHDT; CDR2 reads YYEEEE. This CDR3 is CASSFGNSQYNEQFF. As DNA, the CDR3 is TGTGCCAGCAGCTTCGGGAACAGCCAATACAATGAGCAGTTCTTC.

The rearrangement uses TRBV9 and TRBJ1-2, with 7 positions matching TRBD1. This CDR3 region has 17 residues. Germline values: CDR1 SGDLS, CDR2 YYNGEE. The ends lost 0 bases at V and 4 bases at J; junction bases unmatched: 12. CDR3 protein: CASSVAKRQGQIYGYTF. The CDR3 DNA reads TGTGCCAGCAGCGTAGCTAAGAGACAGGGACAGATCTATGGCTACACCTTC.

This clone was detected once. J is TRBJ1-1 and V is TRBV19; the match to TRBD1 covers 12 bases. Germline CDR1 is LNHDA and CDR2 is SQIVND (reference sequence). V shed 8 bases, J shed 2 bases, and the junction held 15 bases outside the gene matches. The CDR3 is 18 amino acids. The CDR3 loop is CASRLRGDRGLRNTEAFF. The CDR3 bases are TGTGCCAGTCGCCTTAGGGGGGACAGGGGGCTTCGAAACACTGAAGCTTTCTTT.